This is a list of T cell receptor beta chains from one sample in a study of graft-versus-host responses after intestinal transplantation. The data were produced by immunoSEQ multiplex PCR, yet TCRdb's version contains in-frame clones alone and is incomplete. The sample has tens of thousands of clones, approximately 94% seen once. Their antigens remain unidentified. The sequences come from unstimulated CD8+ T cells sorted from spleen or lymph node cells, collected before intestinal transplant. The receptors here all came from a human donor who received an intestinal transplant. CDR3s include the opening cysteine and the closing phenylalanine or tryptophan. Fields, in order: J gene, D gene, V gene, clone size, CDR3 DNA, CDR3 protein. The D gene is left open where the match is weak. Clone size, where shown, is once, few, many, or a class for clones that have expanded.

TRBJ2-7 TRBD2 TRBV9 - TGTGCCAGCAGCGTAGCAGGACTAGCGTCCAACGAGCAGTACTTC CASSVAGLASNEQYF
TRBJ1-2 TRBD1 TRBV11-2 - TGTGCCAGCAGCGACACGGGACAGATTTTGGATGGCTACACCTTC CASSDTGQILDGYTF
TRBJ2-7 - TRBV4-3 - TGCGCCAGCAGCCAAGGGAGGGGACAGATCTACGAGCAGTACTTC CASSQGRGQIYEQYF
TRBJ1-5 - TRBV19 - TGTGCCAGTAGTATAGAGGCTGGGGGCCCGGGCAATCAGCCCCAGCATTTT CASSIEAGGPGNQPQHF
TRBJ2-5 - TRBV9 - TGTGCCAGCAGCGTAGGGTCCCCGGGGGAGACCCAGTACTTC CASSVGSPGETQYF
TRBJ2-7 - TRBV27 once TGTGCCAGCAGCCCGGACAGCCGCTACGAGCAGTACTTC CASSPDSRYEQYF
TRBJ2-1 - TRBV5-6 - TGTGCCAGCAGCTTGGGGCAGGGGGGAGGTAATGAGCAGTTCTTC CASSLGQGGGNEQFF
TRBJ1-5 TRBD1 TRBV19 - TGTGCCAGTAGTATATCGGGACAGGGTAATCAGCCCCAGCATTTT CASSISGQGNQPQHF
TRBJ1-1 TRBD1 TRBV5-6 once TGTGCCAGCAGCTTGGAGACAGGGGTAAACACTGAAGCTTTCTTT CASSLETGVNTEAFF
TRBJ1-1 - TRBV19 - TGTGCCAGTAGTACCGGGGGATCCACTGAAGCTTTCTTT CASSTGGSTEAFF
TRBJ2-3 TRBD2 TRBV19 - TGTGCCAGTAGTATTGGCCTAGCGGGGGGTAGGGCAGATACGCAGTATTTT CASSIGLAGGRADTQYF
TRBJ1-2 TRBD1 TRBV30 - TGTGCCTGGAGTGAAGACAGGGGGCAGTCATATGGCTACACCTTC CAWSEDRGQSYGYTF
TRBJ2-5 - TRBV7-2 - TGTGCCAGCAGCTTAGCACCTACTAGTCCCCGGCGAGAGACCCAGTACTTC CASSLAPTSPRRETQYF
TRBJ2-3 - TRBV7-2 - TGTGCCAGCAGCTTAGTGGTGGGCGGGCCAGCAAGGGCTGATACGCAGTATTTT CASSLVVGGPARADTQYF
TRBJ2-7 - TRBV11-2 - TGTGCCAGCAGCTTAACAACCTACGAGCAGTACTTC CASSLTTYEQYF
TRBJ2-7 - TRBV2 - TGTGCCAGCAGTGAAGCGATAACCGGCGGCAAGGAAGCCTACGAGCAGTACTTC CASSEAITGGKEAYEQYF
TRBJ2-2 - TRBV29-1 - TGCAGCGTTGCAGGACTTGGGGAGCTGTTTTTT CSVAGLGELFF
TRBJ1-1 - TRBV27 - TGTGCCAGCAGTTTCTTCGGAGAAGAAGCTTTCTTT CASSFFGEEAFF
TRBJ2-7 TRBD2 TRBV19 - TGTGCCAGTAGTGAGAGCGGGGGGGCCTACGAGCAGTACTTC CASSESGGAYEQYF
TRBJ1-1 - TRBV29-1 - TGCAGCGCCGGGGGGGGGACTGAAGCTTTCTTT CSAGGGTEAFF
TRBJ2-1 - TRBV10-1 - TGCGCCAGCAGTGAGGGACTTCTAAATGAGCAGTTCTTC CASSEGLLNEQFF
TRBJ2-7 - TRBV7-2 - TGTGCCAGCAGCCCTCACGGGCCAGGGCCCTACGAGCAGTACTTC CASSPHGPGPYEQYF
TRBJ1-4 - TRBV30 - TGTGCCTGGTCCACTCAGGCCACGCCGGACTTAAGCCTGTTTTTT CAWSTQATPDLSLFF
TRBJ1-1 TRBD1 TRBV7-6 once TGTGCCAGCAGCTACTGCTACAGGGGGCCCGTCCGACTCGGAATGAACACTGAAGCTTTCTTT CASSYCYRGPVRLGMNTEAFF
TRBJ1-1 TRBD1 TRBV27 - TGTGCCAGCCATGCCCGTGGGACAGTAAACACTGAAGCTTTCTTT CASHARGTVNTEAFF
TRBJ1-2 TRBD1 TRBV27 - TGTGCCAGCAGTCTAAGACAGGGAGGTAGCTATGGCTACACCTTC CASSLRQGGSYGYTF
TRBJ2-3 TRBD2 TRBV6-4 - TGTGCCAGCAGGCCAACTAGCGGGGTCACAGATACGCAGTATTTT CASRPTSGVTDTQYF
TRBJ1-2 - TRBV7-9 - TGTGCCAGCAGCTTAGAGGGGAATCATGGCTACACCTTC CASSLEGNHGYTF
TRBJ1-1 - TRBV7-9 - TGTGCCAGCACGGACGGGGAGTCCTCCGCTGAAGCTTTCTTT CASTDGESSAEAFF
TRBJ1-5 TRBD1 TRBV19 - TGTGCCAGTAGACCCTCAACGACAGGGTCGAACCAGCCCCAGCATTTT CASRPSTTGSNQPQHF
TRBJ1-2 TRBD1 TRBV6-1 - TGTGCCAGCAGGACAGGGACAGGGAATGGCTACACCTTC CASRTGTGNGYTF
TRBJ2-2 - TRBV9 - TGTGCCGGGCAGGGGGGCACCGGGGAGCTGTTTTTT CAGQGGTGELFF
TRBJ2-7 TRBD2 TRBV4-2 - TGTGCCAGCAGCCAGGGACTAGGCTCCTACGAGCAGTACTTC CASSQGLGSYEQYF
TRBJ2-3 - TRBV5-5 - TGTGCCAGCAGCGGGGGGACGGGAAGCACAGATACGCAGTATTTT CASSGGTGSTDTQYF
TRBJ2-7 - TRBV7-9 - TGTGCCAGCAGCTTAAGCGTAGGAGTCCCTCCCTACGAGCAGTACTTC CASSLSVGVPPYEQYF
TRBJ2-1 TRBD2 TRBV2 - TGTGCCAGCAGCGGCCCGGGACTACTAAGCTCCTACAATGAGCAGTTCTTC CASSGPGLLSSYNEQFF
TRBJ1-5 - TRBV6-5 - TGTGCCAGTCTATACGAGCCCCAGCATTTT CASLYEPQHF
TRBJ1-2 TRBD1 TRBV5-1 - TGCGCCAGCAGCCTCTGGGGGACAGGGTATGGCTACACCTTC CASSLWGTGYGYTF
TRBJ2-3 - TRBV27 - TGTGCCAGCAGTCTGCCGGGGGGCGGGGCAGATACGCAGTATTTT CASSLPGGGADTQYF
TRBJ1-5 - TRBV6-5 few TGTGCCAGCAGTCCACGACATGATAGCAATCAGCCCCAGCATTTT CASSPRHDSNQPQHF
TRBJ2-7 TRBD1 TRBV5-4 - TGTGCCAGCGGGGACAGGGTAGGTTACGAGCAGTACTTC CASGDRVGYEQYF
TRBJ2-3 - TRBV7-2 - TGTGCCAGCAGCTTAGCTCTCGCGGGGTATACGCAGTATTTT CASSLALAGYTQYF
TRBJ2-7 TRBD2 TRBV7-8 - TGTGCCAGCAGCTCGGGGGGATCAACCTACGAGCAGTACTTC CASSSGGSTYEQYF
TRBJ2-1 - TRBV30 - TGTGCCTGGAGTGACCTCGGACAGGAGCAGTTCTTC CAWSDLGQEQFF
TRBJ2-1 TRBD2 TRBV16 - TGTGCCAGCAGCCAACCCCTGCCTATCTTGAGTAGCGGGGGCCAGGGAAGGAATGAGCAGTTCTTC CASSQPLPILSSGGQGRNEQFF
TRBJ2-1 TRBD2 TRBV7-9 - TGTGCCAGCAGCTCGCACGGCGGGGGGGGTGAGCAGTTCTTC CASSSHGGGGEQFF
TRBJ2-7 TRBD2 TRBV4-3 - TGCGCCAGCAGCCAAGAAGGGGCGGGGGGCGACGAGCAGTACTTC CASSQEGAGGDEQYF
TRBJ1-1 - TRBV4-1 - TGCGCCAGCAGCCAAGAGGGGGGAGTGGACACTGAAGCTTTCTTT CASSQEGGVDTEAFF
TRBJ1-1 - TRBV16 - TGTGCCAGCAGCGCCCGATCGGGGTCCACTGAAGCTTTCTTT CASSARSGSTEAFF
TRBJ1-5 - TRBV15 - TGTGCCACCAGCCCTTCGGGGGAGTCCCAGCATTTT CATSPSGESQHF
TRBJ2-1 TRBD1 TRBV19 - TGTGCCAGTAGTATACGAAACCGGGACAGCCCCTTCTACAATGAGCAGTTCTTC CASSIRNRDSPFYNEQFF
TRBJ1-1 TRBD1 TRBV30 - TGTGCCTGGAGTGTACCGGGACAGGGCTGGGAGGCTTTCTTT CAWSVPGQGWEAFF
TRBJ2-2 - TRBV11-2 - TGTGCCAGCAGCTTAGGAGGGTACACCGGGGAGCTGTTTTTT CASSLGGYTGELFF